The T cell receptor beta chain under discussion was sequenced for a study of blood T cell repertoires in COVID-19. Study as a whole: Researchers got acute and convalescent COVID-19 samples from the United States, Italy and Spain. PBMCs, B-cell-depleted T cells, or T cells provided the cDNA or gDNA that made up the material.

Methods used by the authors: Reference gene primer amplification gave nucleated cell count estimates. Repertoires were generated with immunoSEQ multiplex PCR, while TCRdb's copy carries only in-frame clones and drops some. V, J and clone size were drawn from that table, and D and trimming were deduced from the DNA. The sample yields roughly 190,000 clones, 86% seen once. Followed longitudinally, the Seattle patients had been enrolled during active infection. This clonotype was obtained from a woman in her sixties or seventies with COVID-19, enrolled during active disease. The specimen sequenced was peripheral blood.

The CDR3 DNA is TGCGCCAGCAGCTTTTCGCCCAGGGAAATTCCGTACTTC. It yields the protein CASSFSPREIPYF. V and J are TRBV5-1 and TRBJ2-7, with D possibly matching TRBD1 (5 bases). Germline values: CDR1 SGHRS, CDR2 YFSETQ. Trimming cost V 2 bases and J 12 bases, with 18 bases left between them. The CDR3 covers 13 residues. The full variable domain, with the rest looked up from reference TRBV5-1 and TRBJ2-7, is KAGVTQTPRYLIKTRGQQVTLSCSPISGHRSVSWYQQTPGQGLQFLFEYFSETQRNKGNFPGRFSGRQFSNSRSEMNVSTLELGDSALYLCASSFSPREIPYFGPGTRLTVT.